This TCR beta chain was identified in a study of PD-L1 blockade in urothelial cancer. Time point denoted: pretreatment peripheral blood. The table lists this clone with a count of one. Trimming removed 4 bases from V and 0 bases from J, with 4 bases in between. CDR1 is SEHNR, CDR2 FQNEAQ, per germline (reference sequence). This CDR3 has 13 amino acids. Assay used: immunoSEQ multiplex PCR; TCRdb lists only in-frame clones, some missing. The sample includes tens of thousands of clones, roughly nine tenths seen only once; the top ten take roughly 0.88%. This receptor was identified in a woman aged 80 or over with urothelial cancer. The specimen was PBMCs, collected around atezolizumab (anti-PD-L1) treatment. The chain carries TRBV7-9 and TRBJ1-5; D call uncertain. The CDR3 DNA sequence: TGTGCCAGCAGCTCTAATAGCAATCAGCCCCAGCATTTT. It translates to CASSSNSNQPQHF.